The source of this TCR beta chain is a study of patients and donors after allogeneic stem cell transplantation. This CDR3 is built from 13 residues. Trimming shortened V by 6 bases and J by 5 bases, and 15 bases separated the two germline ends. Germline CDR1 is SQVTM and CDR2 is ANQGSEA. TCRdb redid the calling of the RT-PCR reads with MiXCR, one entry per CDR3 protein. The sample yields just over 55,000 distinct CDR3 sequences, more than 10% seen once. Only a few counts were recorded for this clonotype. This sequence joins TRBV29-1 and TRBJ2-3, with D perhaps matching TRBD1 or TRBD2 (5 bases each). This sequence originates from a human donor who was either an allogeneic HSCT recipient or a stem cell or donor lymphocyte infusion donor (not recorded which). It is not recorded whose cells these are; they may come from a transplant donor. The sample comprised blood, either unsorted or a sorted T cell fraction (not recorded which). CDR3 nucleotide sequence: TGCAGCGTCCTGGAAGGGGAGATAGATACGCAGTATTTT. It encodes CSVLEGEIDTQYF.